This TCR beta chain comes out of a study of a mutant IDH1 vaccine in newly diagnosed glioma. The overall study: Most had both radiotherapy and temozolomide beforehand; others had only one.

Turning to this clone: As yet, its antigen is unknown.

Specified time point: baseline, week 1 (first vaccination visit). Treatment noted: pre-vaccination baseline after standard-of-care therapy. The trim removed 5 bases at V and 7 bases at J, leaving 9 bases unmatched. This CDR3 spans 15 amino acids. Germline-derived CDR1 and CDR2 are MDHEN and SYDVKM. Study conclusions and caveats: The authors found pseudoprogression apparently unrelated to changes in top peripheral T cell clonotypes. Vaccination induced immune responses in about 93% of patients.

Sequencing used immunoSEQ multiplex PCR; TCRdb keeps in-frame clones, though not all of them. The data show 40,000 or so clones, with 60% to 80% seen just once and over 7.5% held by the top ten. The TCR was taken from a man aged 35 to 55 with glioma. Some clones in this sample may be carry-over from other donors' samples. The V call is TRBV28, the J call TRBJ1-5; 9 positions match TRBD1. The sequencing used PBMCs, collected from a glioma patient treated with radiotherapy, temozolomide or both. The chain's CDR3 is CASSPTGGAWQPQHF. The CDR3 region has the DNA TGTGCCAGCAGTCCTACAGGGGGCGCATGGCAGCCCCAGCATTTT.